The rows below give T cell receptor beta chains drawn from one sample of a study of shared clonotypes between healthy human individuals. Sequencing was performed with immunoSEQ multiplex PCR; in TCRdb, only in-frame clones are kept and a portion is missing. The repertoire holds some 2 million clones, with 95% as singletons. Sequenced input: naive CD4+ T cells sorted from blood. These receptors all stem from a man aged 18 to 29 in good health. The CDR3 runs from the conserved cysteine through the conserved F or W.

cdr3_length | v_call | cdr3_aa
16 | TRBV5-8 | CASSLTDRGAGQPQHF
17 | TRBV6-1 | CASSEVVSYTTNEKLFF
15 | TRBV5-1 | CASSFMGDSNQPQHF
15 | TRBV5-6 | CASTPRTGKNTEAFF
14 | TRBV10-3 | CAISVASGNNEQFF
15 | TRBV10-2 | CASTPPGVSGNEQFF
16 | TRBV19 | CASTVAFGGGSYGYTF
17 | TRBV18 | CASSPPSGGPVGNEQFF
15 | TRBV5-4 | CASSLEQGVQETQYF
17 | TRBV4-1 | CASSQGLTLGQGSGYTF
16 | TRBV6-6 | CASRPGTSGSQETQYF
15 | TRBV10-3 | CAIGSDRRSYYGYTF
15 | TRBV18 | CASIPGGRTTDTQYF
15 | TRBV5-6 | CASSLDQSSGNTIYF
14 | TRBV11-2 | CASSLAGKSTPYTF
15 | TRBV5-1 | CASSFAGGGTDTQYF
16 | TRBV2 | CASSVPPGQKNTEAFF
13 | TRBV11-2 | CASSRYYNQPQHF
14 | TRBV4-3 | CASSRLAGGNEQFF
14 | TRBV14 | CASSQVRQGYGYTF
12 | TRBV11-2 | CASSLEGDTQYF
15 | TRBV7-9 | CASSLTASGRDEQFF
15 | TRBV11-1 | CASSPGTGGYNEQFF
13 | TRBV6-5 | CASSLTVGYGYTF
17 | TRBV5-1 | CASSLGQGVATNEKLFF
14 | TRBV11-1 | CASSMDRNTGELFF
13 | TRBV30 | CAWTPDLNYGYTF
13 | TRBV7-2 | CASSKDGNYGYTF
15 | TRBV6-4 | CASSDSRQGLDTQYF
15 | TRBV30 | CAWSTGTSGRETQYF
13 | TRBV10-3 | CAISVIGVYEQYF